The sequence of this TCR beta chain was determined in a study of Graves' ophthalmopathy and Graves' hyperthyroidism. Study-wide results and limits: A roughly 81% specificity and around 90% sensitivity were achieved by a 13-signature model that separated ophthalmopathy from stable hyperthyroidism.

Amplified TCR beta CDR3 regions were obtained using RNA transcripts as template. In the first round, RT-PCR was carried out with HTBI primers, and a multiplex PCR formed the second round. Using its own MiXCR run on the multiplex PCR reads, TCRdb lists one record per CDR3 protein. The sample has around 1.1 million distinct CDR3 sequences, roughly two fifths seen once. This clonotype was seen at least ten times. Its antigen is as yet unknown. The source material was peripheral blood or thyroid tissue (not recorded which). The receptor was isolated from an adult man with Graves' hyperthyroidism.

CDR3 residues: CSASPGQNTEAFF. As DNA, the CDR3 is TGCAGTGCTAGCCCGGGGCAGAACACTGAAGCTTTCTTT. The genes are TRBV20-1 and TRBJ1-1; possible D gene TRBD1, 5 bases. V was shortened by 3 bases and J by 1 base, with 9 bases between the two germline ends. The CDR3 contains 13 residues. CDR1 and CDR2 from the germline V gene are DFQATT and SNEGSKA (reference sequence).